This passage covers 8 T cell receptor beta chains from one sample sequenced in a study of blood T cells in healthy people across ages. For the second PCR, which ran for roughly 7 to 11 cycles, a sample-barcoded 5' primer and a J-beta primer mix were used. One entry per CDR3 protein, called by TCRdb with MiXCR from the 5' RACE reads. The sample yields 700,000 to 950,000 distinct CDR3 sequences, 35% to 45% seen once. The specimen sequenced was blood. These TCRs come from a woman aged 55-70 years in good health.

The chain links TRBV24-1 to TRBJ2-5; 13 bases fit TRBD2. After removal of 5 bases from V and 3 bases from J, the junction contained 2 bases not matched to a gene. The CDR3 contains 15 residues. Per germline, CDR1 KGHDR and CDR2 SFDVKD. The CDR3 DNA follows: TGTGCCACCAGTGGAACTAGCGGGAGGGAAGAGACCCAGTACTTC. Protein: CATSGTSGREETQYF.

The V call is TRBV6-5, the J call TRBJ2-1; D tentatively reads TRBD1 or TRBD2 (5 bases each). This CDR3 comprises 15 residues. V was clipped by 6 bases and J by 4 bases, with 16 bases between them. Germline V CDR1 and CDR2: MNHEY, SVGAGI. The CDR3 here is CASRGPLWGYNEQFF. CDR3 DNA sequence: TGTGCCAGCAGGGGACCGCTTTGGGGATACAATGAGCAGTTCTTC.

This clonotype was counted between two and nine times. The genes are TRBV5-1 and TRBJ2-3; D gene unclear. Germline values: CDR1 SGHRS, CDR2 YFSETQ. Trimming shortened V by 4 bases and J by 3 bases, and 12 bases separated the two germline ends. There are 14 residues in the CDR3. In DNA, the CDR3 is TGCGCCAGCAGCCCGGTGGTGGGGACAGATACGCAGTATTTT. It codes for CASSPVVGTDTQYF.

This clonotype was detected ten times or more. The gene calls are TRBV6-6 and TRBJ1-2; weak D call: TRBD1 (5 bases). The CDR3 contains 13 residues. Trimming removed 7 bases from V and 2 bases from J, with 11 bases in between. Germline CDR1 and CDR2: MNHNY and SVGAGI (reference sequence). Here the CDR3 reads CASTLGTNYGYTF. The DNA for the CDR3 is TGTGCCAGCACCCTCGGGACCAACTATGGCTACACCTTC.

This chain links TRBV20-1 with TRBJ1-2; D ambiguous. The germline V and J ends were trimmed by 6 bases and 5 bases, with 19 bases remaining between them. The CDR3 sequence is 14 residues long. Germline CDR1 reads DFQATT; CDR2 reads SNEGSKA (reference sequence). CDR3 coding DNA: TGCAGTGCGACCGACACGACGGGAAATTATGGCTACACCTTC. Residues: CSATDTTGNYGYTF.

This clonotype was recorded a few times. The chain carries TRBV9 and TRBJ2-4; 12 bases are a match to TRBD1. CDR3 length: 19 amino acids. The ends lost 3 bases at V and 0 bases at J; junction bases unmatched: 10. Germline V gene sequence: CDR1 SGDLS, CDR2 YYNGEE. CDR3 in amino acids: CASSAGQGAQKGAKNIQYF. The CDR3 coding sequence is TGTGCCAGCAGCGCGGGACAGGGGGCCCAAAAGGGAGCCAAAAACATTCAGTACTTC.

J is TRBJ2-2 and V is TRBV20-1, with 10 bases fitting TRBD2. The CDR3 extends over 15 amino acids. Trimming removed 4 bases from V and 6 bases from J; junction bases left unmatched: 8. Germline-derived CDR1 and CDR2 are DFQATT and SNEGSKA (reference sequence). The CDR3 DNA reads as TGCAGTGCTACCTCTAGCGGGAGACCCCCCGGGGAGCTGTTTTTT. Its protein product is CSATSSGRPPGELFF.

This chain joins TRBV7-2 and TRBJ2-1; D is unresolved. The germline V gene encodes CDR1 SGHTA and CDR2 FQGNSA. CDR3 length: 15 residues. Trimming took off 1 base at V and 8 bases at J, with 15 bases between the two ends. For the CDR3, the DNA is TGTGCCAGCAGCTTAGAAAATGGGGTCTGGGATGAGCAGTTCTTC. Translating it yields CASSLENGVWDEQFF.